This T cell receptor beta chain was obtained from a study of prognosis after radiotherapy for stage I lung cancer. V shed 6 bases and J shed 6 bases, with 22 bases lying between them. Per germline, CDR1 MRHNA and CDR2 SNTAGT. The CDR3 totals 16 residues. By two-round multiplex PCR, the TCR beta CDR3 was amplified from genomic DNA. Primers specific to each TRBV and TRBJ gene drove first-round PCR. TCRdb redid the calling of the multiplex PCR reads with MiXCR, one entry per CDR3 protein. Seen here are about 22,000 distinct CDR3 sequences, around 45% observed once, and the top ten hold 25% to 35%. This clonotype was observed many times.

The clonotype was recovered from a donor aged 50 or older with non-small cell lung cancer. The sequencing here drew on PBMCs, taken before or after stereotactic body radiation therapy (not recorded which). The rearrangement uses TRBV6-4 and TRBJ2-3, with a tentative D call TRBD2 (6 bases). CDR3 in amino acids: CASRGGDSYFSDTQYF. The DNA of the CDR3 is TGTGCCAGCAGGGGCGGGGACTCCTATTTTTCCGATACGCAGTATTTT.